This entry concerns a single T cell receptor (beta chain). These data originate in a study of CD8+ T cells in alopecia areata. There are 14 residues in the CDR3. In germline, CDR1 is SGHNT, CDR2 YYREEE (reference sequence). Trimming pared 0 bases from V and 7 bases from J, leaving 12 bases between. RNA was extracted and reverse transcribed into cDNA as the sequencing template. The protocol was immunoSEQ multiplex PCR, while the TCRdb copy is restricted to in-frame clones and leaves out a portion. Of 110,000 to 150,000 clones in the sample, about three fifths were seen once. This rearrangement joins TRBV5-4 to TRBJ2-3; D not resolved. Sequencing used CD4+ T cells sorted from blood, obtained at week 0. This clonotype was obtained from a human donor with alopecia areata. DNA of the CDR3: TGTGCCAGCAGCTTGGGGGCGACCGCGAATACGCAGTATTTT. Protein sequence: CASSLGATANTQYF. Variable domain in full (rest from reference TRBV5-4 and TRBJ2-3): ETGVTQSPTHLIKTRGQQVTLRCSSQSGHNTVSWYQQALGQGPQFIFQYYREEENGRGNFPPRFSGLQFPNYSSELNVNALELDDSALYLCASSLGATANTQYFGPGTRLTVL.